What follows are 20 T cell receptor beta chains derived from one specimen sequenced in a study of tumor-infiltrating lymphocytes in primary liver carcinoma. Total RNA (roughly 540 ng) served as template for TCR beta cDNA synthesis primed by a constant-region primer. Slightly modified ARM-PCR served as the procedure for the TCR beta libraries. These libraries came from three rounds of nested multiplex PCR. The study ran its first two PCR rounds for approximately 11 cycles each, using TRBV1-TRBV30 forward primers and a C-beta reverse primer. TCRdb called the multiplex PCR reads again in MiXCR, with one record for every CDR3 protein. The table shows 95,000 to 150,000 distinct CDR3 sequences, with roughly 75% occurring only once. Between about 18 and 33 mg of unsorted bulk tissue served as the source from which RNA and DNA were co-extracted. Sequencing was performed on tumor-adjacent normal liver tissue. Receptors originate from a woman in her sixties or seventies with primary liver carcinoma and hepatitis B virus infection.

This clonotype was observed at least ten times. V gene TRBV5-4 combines with J gene TRBJ2-2; either TRBD1 or TRBD2 may fit D (5 bases each). V lost 4 bases to trimming and J lost 4 bases, with 17 bases between them. The germline gives CDR1 SGHNT, CDR2 YYREEE (reference sequence). This CDR3 region has 16 residues. This chain's CDR3 is CASSLGPEGSTGELFF. Written as DNA, the CDR3 is TGTGCCAGCAGCCTGGGACCGGAAGGGAGCACCGGGGAGCTGTTTTTT.

Worth noting for this clonotype: Since a much larger clone is just one base distant, this may be a read error. The rearrangement joins TRBV28 to TRBJ1-1; D is possibly TRBD1 (5 bases). The CDR3 totals 12 residues. The germline CDR1 and CDR2 sequences are MDHEN and SYDVKM. This chain's CDR3 is CVSSTGTPEAFF. CDR3 nucleotide sequence: TGTGTCAGCAGTACCGGGACGCCCGAAGCTTTCTTT. Based on the CDR3 plus reference TRBV28 and TRBJ1-1, the full variable domain is DVKVTQSSRYLVKRTGEKVFLECVQDMDHENMFWYRQDPGLGLRLIYFSYDVKMKEKGDIPEGYSVSREKKERFSLILESASTNQTSMYLCVSSTGTPEAFFGQGTRLTVV.

This clonotype was detected many times. V is TRBV5-1 and J is TRBJ1-2; D remains unclear. V was pared by 4 bases and J by 0 bases, with 13 bases between. This CDR3 has 15 amino acids. Germline loops: CDR1 SGHRS, CDR2 YFSETQ. CDR3 bases: TGCGCCAGCAGCCACAGCCCGGGAGCTAACTATGGCTACACCTTC. Its protein product is CASSHSPGANYGYTF. The full variable domain, its missing parts supplied by reference TRBV5-1 and TRBJ1-2, is KAGVTQTPRYLIKTRGQQVTLSCSPISGHRSVSWYQQTPGQGLQFLFEYFSETQRNKGNFPGRFSGRQFSNSRSEMNVSTLELGDSALYLCASSHSPGANYGYTFGSGTRLTVV.

Details on this clonotype: A much larger clonotype is one base distant, so this may be a read error. The chain uses TRBV5-1 and TRBJ2-1; 11 positions match TRBD2. The CDR3 spans 17 residues. From germline, CDR1 is SGHRS and CDR2 YFSETQ. Losses at the gene ends were 4 bases for V and 8 bases for J; bases not matched to a gene: 14. This CDR3 is CASSPRRTSGSIDEQFF. For the CDR3, the DNA is TGCGCCAGCAGCCCCAGGAGAACTAGCGGGAGTATAGATGAGCAGTTCTTC.

The chain combines TRBV29-1 with TRBJ1-2, with a weak D call TRBD1 (5 bases). The V end lost 8 bases, the J end lost 4 bases, and 20 bases lay between the germline ends. The CDR3 sequence is 14 residues long. Germline V gene data show CDR1 as SQVTM and CDR2 as ANQGSEA. The CDR3 DNA is TGCAGCTCGTTGGTAGACGGTCAGGGCTATGGCTACACCTTC. Translated, it gives CSSLVDGQGYGYTF.

The V and J genes are TRBV24-1 and TRBJ2-2, with 9 positions matching TRBD1. Trimming at V came to 2 bases and at J to 7 bases, leaving 7 bases not matched to a gene. Germline V gene sequence: CDR1 KGHDR, CDR2 SFDVKD. The CDR3 runs to 16 residues. CDR3: CATSDWGQGSIGELFF. The CDR3 DNA reads TGTGCCACCAGTGATTGGGGACAGGGCTCCATCGGGGAGCTGTTTTTT.

Concerning this clonotype: This may come from a read error, since a much larger clone is one base off. V is TRBV28 and J is TRBJ2-7, with no clear D. Germline lookup yields CDR1 MDHEN and CDR2 SYDVKM. The CDR3 consists of 12 residues. CDR3 residues: CVSSSTPYEQYF. Here the CDR3 DNA reads TGTGTCAGCAGTTCCACCCCCTACGAGCAGTACTTC.

Note on this clonotype: Germline and junction disagree at one end, which may indicate a read error. V gene TRBV11-3 combines with J gene TRBJ2-1; unclear D gene. Germline V gene lookup returns CDR1 SGHNT and CDR2 YENEEA. The CDR3 length is 13 residues. The CDR3 DNA sequence: TGTGCCAAGAACCCTCCCGTCTCCAATGAGCAATTCTTC. Amino acid sequence: CAKNPPVSNEQFF.

To note about this clonotype: One end of the junction varies from germline; a read error may be responsible. The rearrangement links TRBV11-1 to TRBJ2-3; the match to TRBD2 covers 7 bases. The germline gives CDR1 SGHAT, CDR2 FQDESV (reference sequence). The CDR3 sequence is 14 residues long. In DNA, the CDR3 is TGTGCCAGTAGCTTAAGGCAGCGTGCGGGAGTGTCTCACTTT. Translating gives CASSLRQRAGVSHF.

V gene TRBV11-2 combines with J gene TRBJ2-1; no firm D call. Trimming left V 2 bases short and J 11 bases short, with 19 bases between. Germline assignment: CDR1 SGHAT and CDR2 FQNNGV. The CDR3 extends over 15 amino acids. The CDR3 is CASSLHPSGYDKQFF. CDR3 nucleotide sequence: TGTGCCAGCAGCTTACACCCTAGTGGCTACGATAAGCAGTTCTTC.

This clonotype was recorded a few times. The chain joins TRBV20-1 to TRBJ2-7; the D call may be TRBD1 or TRBD2 (5 bases each). The CDR3 spans 16 residues. In germline, CDR1 is DFQATT, CDR2 SNEGSKA (reference sequence). The V gene lost 1 base and the J gene lost 1 base, with 17 bases spanning the gap. This chain's CDR3 is CSARADRDHLSYEQYF. DNA for the CDR3: TGCAGTGCTAGAGCGGACCGGGACCATCTGTCCTACGAGCAGTACTTC.

On this clonotype itself: The junction departs from the called germline gene at one end, perhaps through a read error. The chain is built from TRBV11-3 and TRBJ2-2; TRBD2 aligns across 9 bases. Germline V gives CDR1 SGHNT, CDR2 YENEEA. The CDR3 is made up of 17 amino acids. CDR3 nucleotides: TGTGCCGGCAGCATAGGCAGGCTAGCGGGAAACGCCGGGGAGCTGTTTTTT. Protein: CAGSIGRLAGNAGELFF.

Note on this clonotype: One junction end disagrees with the germline gene, perhaps due to a read error. The chain uses TRBV12-3 or TRBV12-4 and TRBJ2-2; D is possibly TRBD2 (5 bases). The CDR3 runs to 16 residues. Here the CDR3 reads CASSPRQTLNTGELFF. The CDR3 bases are TGTGCCAGCAGCCCCAGGCAGACTCTTAACACCGGGGAGCTGTTTTTC.

In regard to this clonotype: This may stem from a read error, because a much larger clone lies one nucleotide away. The chain combines TRBV7-9 with TRBJ2-7, with 10 bases lining up with TRBD1. The CDR3 spans 14 residues. Per germline, CDR1 SEHNR and CDR2 FQNEAQ (reference sequence). The CDR3 region has the DNA TGTGCCAACAGCACAGACAGGGGGCGTTACGAGCAGTACTTC. Translated: CANSTDRGRYEQYF.

Comment on this clonotype: In this CDR3 the conserved last residue, phenylalanine or tryptophan, is missing, so a read error is likely. The rearrangement joins TRBV6-5 to TRBJ2-3, with a weak D call TRBD2 (5 bases). The CDR3 runs to 16 residues. Germline values: CDR1 MNHEY, CDR2 SVGAGI. Written as DNA, the CDR3 is TGCGCCAGCAGTTACTCGCTAGCAGATCCGTCAGATACGCAGTATCTT. This codes for CASSYSLADPSDTQYL.

This clonotype has just a few counts. The J gene is TRBJ1-5, the V gene TRBV13, with D unresolved. V shed 5 bases and J shed 3 bases, with 5 bases lying between them. The germline V gene has CDR1 PRHDT and CDR2 FYEKMQ (reference sequence). This CDR3 has 12 residues. The CDR3 loop is CASSLHNQPQHF. CDR3 nucleotides: TGTGCCAGCAGCCTTCACAATCAGCCCCAGCATTTT.

This chain links TRBV6-5 with TRBJ1-2, with 8 positions matching TRBD1. The CDR3 has 13 amino acids. Looked up from germline, CDR1 is MNHEY and CDR2 is SVGAGI. CDR3 amino acids: CPSRGQGAYGYTF. For the CDR3, the DNA is TGTCCTAGCAGAGGTCAGGGGGCATATGGCTACACCTTC.

About this clonotype: A read error may produce the germline difference seen at one junction end. The gene calls are TRBV11-2 and TRBJ2-2; D may be TRBD2 (6 bases). The length of the CDR3 is 18 residues. Germline values: CDR1 SGHAT, CDR2 FQNNGV. In DNA, the CDR3 is TGTGCCAGCAGCTTAGATTGGAGTCTAGCGTTTAGCATCGGGAAGCTGTTTTTT. It encodes CASSLDWSLAFSIGKLFF.

Notes on this clonotype: The junction and the germline gene differ at one end; a read error may be behind it. This chain uses TRBV11-2 with TRBJ2-1, with D maybe TRBD1 (6 bases). Germline V gives CDR1 SGHAT, CDR2 FQNNGV. The CDR3 runs 15 residues. The CDR3 DNA is TGTACCAGCCGCTTAGAAGGGGGAGAGATCAATGAGCATTTCTTC. It yields the protein CTSRLEGGEINEHFF.

The V gene is TRBV7-3, the J gene TRBJ2-7, with 7 positions matching TRBD2. The length of the CDR3 is 14 residues. Trimming at V came to 5 bases and at J to 6 bases, leaving 10 bases not matched to a gene. From germline, CDR1 is SGHTA and CDR2 FQGTGA. CDR3 in amino acids: CASSLGGRVSEQYF. CDR3 nucleotides: TGTGCCAGCAGCCTCGGCGGGAGAGTAAGCGAGCAGTACTTC.